This T cell receptor (beta chain) was sequenced during a study of T-cell reconstitution after alpha-beta-depleted transplantation in children (dated by TCRdb to the mid-2010s). In the study overall: Using TCR repertoire profiling, the study followed T-cell immune reconstitution in a quantitative way in children after TCRalphabeta/CD19-depleted allogeneic hematopoietic cell transplantation. The paper's findings and limits, for the study overall: Over subsequent months, a decline in hyperexpanded clone frequencies was noted, and after one year, T-cell counts and TCRbeta diversity were mostly ascribed to newly produced T cells. The apparently early alphabetaT-cell count recovery about two months after transplant was reportedly dependent on only several hundred rapidly expanded clones derived from non-depleted graft cells. In some patients, the high TCRbeta diversity seen at day 60 was put down to recipient T cells and intrathymic progenitors that had survived conditioning.

About this clonotype: The antigen it binds to is not known. The record has no base qualities; no much larger clone is one base away.

The treatment or condition label corresponds to: allogeneic hematopoietic cell transplantation with graft depleted of TCRalphabeta T cells and CD19 B cells. The transplant recipients were children given TCRalphabeta/CD19-depleted allogeneic hematopoietic cell grafts. The germline V gene provides CDR1 SGHRS and CDR2 YFSETQ. The CDR3 spans 15 residues, from the cysteine through the phenylalanine. Of the read, only the CDR3 DNA is kept; its 45 bases are in frame from base 1. V and J lose 4 bases and 2 bases, and a span of 16 bases separates them. Libraries were made using PCR. Sequencing took place on an Illumina HiSeq 2500. TCR libraries were prepared with molecular barcoding, using unique molecular identifiers to normalize TCRbeta repertoire quantification. Through fastp at Q25 and MiXCR, TCRdb rebuilt clones from the public reads, retaining in-frame beta chains. When rows share a CDR3 protein, they turn into one entry using the most common DNA and genes. The sample table records a few hundred thousand distinct CDR3 sequences; 27% of these occur just once. Jointly, the top ten make up just over 35% of the sample.

The material sequenced was PBMCs, taken before TCRalphabeta/CD19-depleted stem cell transplant. The clonotype was recovered from a boy under three years old with Wiskott-Aldrich syndrome, due to receive a stem cell transplant. The V gene is TRBV5-1 and the J gene is TRBJ2-7, with the D call tentatively TRBD1 or TRBD2, each fitting 5 bases. The sequenced DNA: TGCGCCAGCAGCCATTCCCCGGGACGGACCTACGAGCAGTACTTC. Its product reads: CASSHSPGRTYEQYF.